This entry describes one TCR beta chain. The antigen is undetermined. The germline V gene has CDR1 SGHAT and CDR2 FQDESV (reference sequence). CDR3 length: 12 amino acids. V was clipped by 6 bases and J by 5 bases, with 10 bases between them. This specimen belongs to a study of early T cells in non-severe SARS-CoV-2 infection. About the study: The authors sequenced bulk RNA from unsorted whole blood, leaving chains unpaired.

Individual cDNA molecules carried attached unique molecular identifiers. TCRdb recomputed calls from the 5' RACE reads with MiXCR, one row per CDR3 protein. The sample yields about 49,000 distinct CDR3 sequences, over 9.5% seen once. Whole-study findings and limits: The study's VDJdb matching favored anti-spike CD8 responses and missed private and CD4 specificities.

The TCR comes from an adult who was a healthcare worker with PCR-confirmed SARS-CoV-2 infection or an uninfected control (not recorded which). V and J are TRBV11-1 and TRBJ1-1; D is perhaps TRBD1 (5 bases). Sequenced input: whole blood. The CDR3: CASSPGLTEAFF. The CDR3, as DNA: TGTGCCAGCAGTCCGGGACTAACTGAAGCTTTCTTT.